The next 13 T cell receptor beta chains were all read from a single sample in a study of T cells in Graves' hyperthyroidism and ophthalmopathy. The source material, RNA transcripts, was used to amplify TCR beta CDR3 regions. The HTBI primer set drove a first-round RT-PCR of the TCR CDR3. Via MiXCR, TCRdb re-called the multiplex PCR reads, giving one row per CDR3 protein. Seen here are 600,000 or so distinct CDR3 sequences, 15% to 20% observed once, and the top ten hold 3.5% to 4%. Sequencing used blood. These receptors all stem from a woman in her twenties or thirties with Graves' hyperthyroidism.

The rearrangement joins TRBV20-1 to TRBJ2-3; 7 nucleotides align to TRBD2. J lost 0 bases, V lost 0 bases, and 6 bases had no gene match. From germline, CDR1 is DFQATT and CDR2 SNEGSKA (reference sequence). This CDR3 has 16 residues. The DNA of the CDR3 is TGCAGTGCTAGAGATCAGATTAGCGGGAGCACAGATACGCAGTATTTT. This encodes CSARDQISGSTDTQYF.

This clonotype turned up a few times. The V gene is TRBV6-5, the J gene TRBJ2-7; D not resolved. The V end was cut by 3 bases, the J end by 2 bases, with 11 bases between. The CDR3 extends over 14 amino acids. Germline V gene sequence: CDR1 MNHEY, CDR2 SVGAGI. In DNA form, the CDR3 reads TGTGCCAGCAGTTATCTGGCCAGAACCTACGAGCAGTACTTC. It yields the protein CASSYLARTYEQYF.

This clonotype was counted only a few times. The V call is TRBV5-5, the J call TRBJ2-1; 12 positions agree with TRBD1. Germline V gene data show CDR1 as SGHKS and CDR2 as YYEKEE (reference sequence). V shed 5 bases and J 10 bases; nucleotides not matched to a gene: 10. The CDR3 is 15 residues long. The CDR3 bases are TGTGCCAGCAGAACTCCGGGACAGGGGGCACGAGAGCAGTTCTTC. It encodes CASRTPGQGAREQFF.

The chain couples TRBV6-1 to TRBJ1-1, with D possibly TRBD1 on 6 matching bases. V was pared by 5 bases and J by 5 bases, with 9 bases between. CDR1 and CDR2 from the germline V gene are MNHNS and SASEGT. The CDR3 covers 12 residues. CDR3 bases: TGTGCCAGCAGTAGACAGGTAACTGAAGCTTTCTTT. This encodes CASSRQVTEAFF.

This sequence joins TRBV28 and TRBJ2-7; 7 bases line up with TRBD1. Trimming at V came to 6 bases and at J to 7 bases, leaving 15 bases not matched to a gene. Germline V gene sequence: CDR1 MDHEN, CDR2 SYDVKM. The CDR3 has 15 amino acids. The CDR3 here is CASSLEGQWPGEQYF. CDR3 nucleotide sequence: TGTGCCAGCAGCCTAGAGGGACAGTGGCCTGGGGAGCAGTACTTC.

The table lists this clonotype with many counts. The chain links TRBV6-5 to TRBJ1-1; no reliable D call. CDR3 length equals 15 residues. Deletions cut 2 bases from V and 0 bases from J, with 10 bases between. Germline CDR1 reads MNHEY; CDR2 reads SVGAGI. CDR3 DNA: TGTGCCAGCAGTTACGATCCCAGTATGAACACTGAAGCTTTCTTT. Encoded protein: CASSYDPSMNTEAFF.

This clonotype turned up a few times. This chain uses TRBV5-1 with TRBJ2-7; no definite D call. The CDR3 consists of 8 residues. CDR1 SGHRS and CDR2 YFSETQ come from the germline V gene. The germline V and J ends were trimmed by 10 bases and 5 bases, with 4 bases remaining between them. In nucleotides, the CDR3 is TGCGCCGGGCACGAGCAGTACTTC. As protein: CAGHEQYF.

The chain recombines TRBV20-1 with TRBJ2-3; D is possibly TRBD2 (6 bases). With 4 bases removed from V and 2 bases from J, the gap between germline ends came to 13 bases. Looked up from germline, CDR1 is DFQATT and CDR2 is SNEGSKA (reference sequence). This CDR3 region has 14 residues. This CDR3 is CSAIASEATDTQYF. The CDR3 DNA reads TGCAGTGCTATAGCTAGCGAGGCCACAGATACGCAGTATTTT.

This clonotype was counted many times. The chain has TRBV12-3 or TRBV12-4 and TRBJ1-5; D unresolved. CDR3 length: 15 amino acids. V gave up 6 bases and J gave up 4 bases, with 16 bases separating them. The CDR3 region has the DNA TGTGCCAGCAGGAAGAACCCCGAGGTTAATCAGCCCCAGCATTTT. It codes for CASRKNPEVNQPQHF.

Turning to this clonotype: This clone may be a read error of a much larger clone one base away. This chain uses TRBV6-2 or TRBV6-3 with TRBJ1-5, with D perhaps matching TRBD1 (6 bases). V was trimmed by 8 bases and J by 7 bases, leaving 18 bases between them. Germline CDR1 reads MNHEY; CDR2 reads SVGEGT. The CDR3 has 14 residues. The CDR3, as DNA: TGTGCCAGCGGACCACAGGGAGGTGGCCAGCCCCAGCATTTT. This codes for CASGPQGGGQPQHF.

This clonotype was seen at least ten times. V and J are TRBV28 and TRBJ1-1; no clear D gene. Trimming shortened V by 6 bases and J by 9 bases, and 17 bases separated the two germline ends. This CDR3 contains 13 residues. CDR1 and CDR2 (germline): MDHEN, SYDVKM. The CDR3 nucleotides read TGTGCCAGCAGCCGGGAAACGGCTTCCCAAGCTTTCTTT. Translated: CASSRETASQAFF.

In the case of this clonotype: At one end, the junction sequence differs from germline, possibly due to a read error. The rearrangement uses TRBV6-2 or TRBV6-3 and TRBJ1-2; weak D call: TRBD1 (5 bases). Germline-derived CDR1 and CDR2 are MNHEY and SVGEGT. This CDR3 is built from 14 residues. The CDR3 region is CASSDSDSGNGHTF. The CDR3 coding sequence is TGTGCCAGCAGTGACTCCGACAGCGGTAATGGCCACACCTTC.

This clonotype was recorded many times. CDR3 bases: TGTGCCAGCAGCCCCGGGACACACGGCTACAATGAGCAGTTCTTC. This codes for CASSPGTHGYNEQFF. The chain couples TRBV6-1 to TRBJ2-1, with a weak D call TRBD1 (6 bases). The V gene's germline CDR1 is MNHNS and CDR2 SASEGT. This CDR3 comprises 15 residues. V lost 6 bases and J 3 bases, leaving 15 bases between the germline ends.